This TCR beta chain derives from a study of beta chain features in type 1 diabetes. Study-level information: Examination covered under 110 million sorted cells spanning all samples.

For this clone: Its antigen is unknown.

The collection from each donor was one heparinised blood draw averaging roughly 0.11 L. This CDR3 region has 13 residues. Looked up from germline, CDR1 is SGHVS and CDR2 is FQNEAQ. V shed 2 bases and J shed 0 bases, with 5 bases lying between them. The study reverse transcribed the entire isolated RNA, so it sequenced expressed TCRB transcripts. Clones were read by immunoSEQ multiplex PCR, and TCRdb kept only the in-frame ones, dropping some. In the table there are 120,000 or so clones, around 15% of which are singletons. Study-level results: Compared with healthy donors, patients appeared to share more similar naive, central memory and regulatory TCRB repertoires. Individuals with type 1 diabetes displayed fewer insertions and more deletions at VDJ junctions. Across all four CD4+ subsets, people with type 1 diabetes showed modestly shorter TCRB CDR3s.

Sequencing was carried out using central memory CD4+ T cells from blood. The sequence was collected from a man younger than 30 with type 1 diabetes. The chain uses TRBV7-8 and TRBJ2-7; D unclear. The CDR3 coding sequence is TGTGCCAGCAGCTTATCTAGCTCCTACGAGCAGTACTTC. This gives the protein CASSLSSSYEQYF.